The subject of this entry is one T cell receptor beta chain. What it recognizes is unknown. This entry comes from a study of cytomegalovirus exposure and HLA in healthy donors. The overall study: The 90 to 150 validation repertoires, a later analysis reported, used the same platform as the approximately 670 first-cohort repertoires. Study results and caveats: Among TCR sequences, most were rare, though some public TCRs appeared in many donors. Among TCR beta chains, those listed as cytomegalovirus-associated numbered some 170.

Method: immunoSEQ multiplex PCR; TCRdb's copy keeps in-frame clones and lacks some. The sample holds around 300,000 clones, about nine tenths seen once. CDR1 LGHNA and CDR2 YSLEER come from the germline V gene. Trimming cost V 1 base and J 4 bases; bases outside gene matches: 0. CDR3 length: 14 residues. The sequenced sample was PBMCs. V is TRBV4-3 and J is TRBJ1-2, with 10 bases matching TRBD1. This clonotype originated in a woman in her thirties in good health and CMV-seropositive. Here the CDR3 DNA reads TGCGCCAGCAGCCAAGGGACAGGGGGCTATGGCTACACCTTC. Its protein is CASSQGTGGYGYTF.